This T cell receptor (beta chain) was identified during a study of cytomegalovirus exposure and HLA in healthy donors (TCRdb year 2017). Some background on the complete study: An earlier analysis of about 560 of the donors reported 250 to 300 Gb of sequence data and around 120 million unique TCR beta sequences obtained from some 170 million T cells. An early release that covered 640 HLA-typed donors contained approximately 300 gigabases of sequencing data and 65 million to 100 million unique TCR sequences. Of the roughly 400 genotyped donors, around 81% fell in the genetic ancestry cluster associated with self-reported Caucasian donors. The study aimed to test whether signatures of past pathogen exposure could be identified by cataloging public T cell receptors. The T cell repertoires of under 750 subjects were profiled by immunosequencing and related to cytomegalovirus serostatus. Besides the first cohort of approximately 670 subjects, a separate validation cohort made up of roughly 120 different subjects was used. High-throughput TCR immunosequencing, statistical association of individual TCRs with disease status, and machine learning were combined to predict cytomegalovirus infection status. A later analysis re-examined previously published TCR beta repertoires from about 700 donors and added high-resolution HLA genotyping to investigate patterns of TCR occurrence. Rather than drawing on any new phenotypic data, the later analysis identified candidate immune exposures from TCR beta sequences and the way those sequences occurred across donors. An earlier analysis of several hundred of the donors applied high-throughput TCR beta sequencing to assess whether each TCR beta V gene segment acted as functional or pseudogenic. Alongside the repertoire data, information on donor age, sex, ethnicity and CMV serostatus was compiled. In a later genetic analysis, genome-wide SNP genotypes for about three fifths of the roughly 670 donors were used, and that subset was treated as a discovery cohort. All discovery cohort repertoires had been generated on a single sequencing platform. HLA typing included class I and class II loci at four-digit resolution. Typing coverage varied by locus: 629-630 donors for A, B, C, DRB1 and DQB1; approximately 500 for DQA1; about 590 for DPA1; roughly 450 for DPB1. Because of strong linkage in the cohort, roughly five DR-DQ haplotypes were treated as single units for association and clustering. Among roughly 400 genotyped donors of the cohort, an average of approximately 200,000 unique TCR beta nucleotide sequences was sequenced per donor, of which about 18% were non-productive.

A remark on this clone: Its recognized antigen is unknown. One base away there is no much larger clone; base qualities are not given.

Receptor libraries were prepared by the immunoSEQ multiplex PCR assay. A mixture of 60 forward primers for TCR Vbeta segments and 13 reverse primers for TCR Jbeta segments was used in the multiplex PCR. A multiplex PCR assay on genomic DNA amplified the CDR3 region of rearranged TCR beta genes. On the Illumina HiSeq System, the amplified TCR beta libraries were sequenced as 87-base-pair reads. The paper's processing steps were these. In a later analysis, roughly 80 million unique TCR beta chains were counted across the roughly 610 repertoires, and roughly 10 million of these chains were shared by at least two donors. Raw reads were error-corrected and collapsed into unique sequences with a nearest-neighbor algorithm that merged closely related sequences to remove PCR and sequencing errors. CDR3 sequences were aligned to IMGT reference sequences to assign V, D and J gene segments. For a sequence to be retained, a match of at least six nucleotides was required to both a V gene segment and a J gene segment. Rearrangements were classified as productive when the CDR3 lacked stop codons and remained in frame with V and J, and all other rearrangements were classified as non-productive. CDR3 was defined according to IMGT convention as the region running from the second conserved V-encoded cysteine to the conserved J-encoded phenylalanine. The earlier analysis of fewer than 750 of the donors excluded sequences that lacked an unambiguous match to a single V gene segment. In an earlier analysis of some 590 of the donors, V segments were called functional above 56.7% productive rearrangements and were called segregating when the between-donor standard deviation exceeded 5%. A statistical classification framework was built for diagnosing cytomegalovirus status from the catalog of TCR beta chain sequences. In a later analysis, V and J genes were assigned by comparing TCR nucleotide sequences against IMGT/GENE-DB human TR gene sequences. The TCRdist pipeline was used in a later analysis to assign CDR3 sequences and most-parsimonious VDJ recombination scenarios. In a later analysis, every TCR beta chain was defined by the combination of its CDR3 amino acid sequence and its V-gene family, and reads without a unique V-gene family were dropped. As a way to deal with suspected cross-contamination and a sequencing artifact, a later analysis dropped hundreds of nucleotide sequences that were highly shared and had low generation probability. In a later analysis, a clonal expansion index for each public chain was calculated from normalized within-repertoire ranks of inferred template counts. In a later analysis, generation probabilities were computed using a VDJ recombination model fitted to out-of-frame rearrangements, and the results were checked against IGoR. Hypergeometric tests were used in a later analysis to score TCR-TCR, TCR-HLA and TCR-CMV co-occurrence, with a repertoire-size bias correction applied to the TCR pairs. A later analysis estimated false discovery rates by permuting HLA or CMV assignments 20 times. In a later analysis, co-occurring TCRs were grouped using DBSCAN, with TCRdist sequence similarity added in when clustering inside HLA-allele-positive subsets. Repertoires with fewer than 30,000 or more than 120,000 public chains were left out of co-occurrence clustering, as were four to six repertoires with anomalous nucleotide sharing. TCRdb carries this immuneACCESS record with in-frame sequences only. Its versions omit some clonotypes, under half of them owing to an unresolved V gene in the studies checked, with the rest unexplained. The V and J calls and clone size are taken from that table; D and trimming were inferred from the DNA. The sample table contains about 94,000 clones; only one count was recorded for roughly 79% of them. The ten top clones hold 3.8% of the sample.

The cohort was made up of approximately 700 healthy bone marrow donors. At the time of sampling, every cohort member was nominally healthy, though immune exposures that went unrecorded were likely present. The donor was CMV seronegative and was included in the group of about 350 seronegative cohort members. Each donor provided a peripheral blood sample, and peripheral blood mononuclear cells were used for TCR beta sequencing. Genomic DNA was extracted from the blood cell samples with the Qiagen DNeasy Blood Extraction Kit. CDR1 SNHLY and CDR2 FYNNEI were looked up in the germline V gene. V is trimmed back by 6 bases and J by 5 bases, and the junction contains 5 bases that no gene match accounts for. CDR3 length: 13 amino acids, cysteine to phenylalanine. Left in the record is the CDR3 DNA by itself, 39 bases read in frame from the first base. The study at large found these results: A later analysis found that most CMV-associated TCR beta chains appeared HLA-restricted, with HLA associations seemingly driven largely by CMV exposure. V-gene and J-gene trimming of TCR beta chains was associated with a missense DCLRE1C variant in a later genetic analysis, and the association was replicated in an independent cohort. The earlier analysis of 450 to 700 of the donors excluded around 17 rarely observed V segments, including chromosome 9 orphons, because counts were too low. The study listed approximately 150 TCR beta chains as associated with cytomegalovirus. A cluster of highly shared sequence variants was judged likely to represent a technical artifact of the sequencing pipeline. In a later analysis, HLA-associated TCR beta chains were found to be more clonally expanded and to have lower generation probabilities than equally common non-associated chains. Because HLA typing was missing for some donors at each locus, association tests included only the typed subset. Some IMGT-functional V segments, including TRBV6-2 and TRBV6-3, could not be told apart with the 87-base-pair reads, so those segments were excluded. The classifier was reported to diagnose cytomegalovirus status with high specificity and sensitivity in both the original cohort and the validation cohort. An earlier analysis of approximately 500 of the donors showed that most TCR beta V segments appeared in productive rearrangements either about 90% or about 30% of the time, which broadly matched IMGT annotations. When HLA alleles, especially DR and DQ, strongly co-occurred, attributing TCR associations to individual alleles was difficult. In a later genetic analysis, fewer N-insertions in productive TCRs were reported among donors in an Asian-associated ancestry cluster than the 666-donor mean. Roughly uniform sequencing depth across donors was assumed in presence/absence analyses, although this assumption may not hold. The only immune exposure information available for the cohort was CMV serostatus. The authors suggested that the approach could potentially be generalized to other disease states and immunological phenotypes. A further reported finding was that TCR beta sequences accurately predicted the HLA-A and HLA-B alleles for most subjects in the first cohort. Three of the identified cytomegalovirus-associated TCR beta chains were confirmed in vitro to be specific for cytomegalovirus antigens. A later analysis reported that several top co-occurrence clusters appeared linked to parvovirus B19, influenza, CMV and Epstein-Barr virus. Linkage disequilibrium might explain the correlated functional status among segregating V segments, but an unknown experimental factor could not be excluded. In a later analysis, TCR association rates were found to vary across HLA loci, with the most associated TCRs seen for DRB1 alleles and the fewest for HLA-C alleles. The cohort was sequenced for TCR beta chains only, and without alpha or paired-chain data the features that could be detected were limited. A later analysis associated about 16,000 TCR beta sequences with specific HLA alleles at a false discovery rate of 0.05. While some public TCRs were present in many individuals, most TCR sequences turned up only very rarely across donors.

The V and J genes are TRBV2 and TRBJ1-2; TRBD1 agrees with 8 junctional bases. This clonotype originated in a woman between 40 and 50 years old in good health and CMV-seronegative. Sequenced sample: PBMCs. The CDR3 loop reads CASSQTGAYGYTF. The nucleotide sequence reads TGTGCCAGCAGCCAGACAGGGGCGTATGGCTACACCTTC.